The rows below give T cell receptor beta chains drawn from one sample of a study of T cells in localized non-small cell lung cancer. Profiling relied on immunoSEQ multiplex PCR, and the TCRdb table lists in-frame clones only, not all of them. The sample holds 75,000 to 90,000 clones, 84% seen once. Source: peripheral blood, taken before any cancer treatment. These receptors came from a man between 40 and 70 years old with stage I lung adenocarcinoma. Both conserved end residues are part of each CDR3. D genes are given only for firm matches. Clone sizes are given selectively: once, few, many, or a class where the clone is expanded.

j_gene | v_gene | abundance | d_gene | CDR3aa | CDR3nt
TRBJ1-1 | TRBV29-1 | few | NA | CSVLLTGVEAFF | TGCAGCGTCCTCCTGACAGGCGTCGAAGCTTTCTTT
TRBJ2-3 | TRBV7-9 | NA | TRBD2 | CASSSGGGRLTDTQYF | TGTGCCAGCAGCTCGGGCGGGGGGCGACTTACAGATACGCAGTATTTT
TRBJ2-5 | TRBV6-6 | NA | TRBD2 | CASSYTSGGEGTQYF | TGTGCCAGCAGTTATACTAGCGGGGGCGAGGGGACCCAGTACTTC
TRBJ2-6 | TRBV2 | NA | NA | CASSTEMLGANVLTF | TGTGCCAGCAGTACGGAAATGCTCGGGGCCAACGTCCTGACTTTC
TRBJ2-1 | TRBV6-5 | NA | TRBD2 | CASSYERGNNNEQFF | TGTGCCAGCAGTTACGAGCGGGGGAACAACAATGAGCAGTTCTTC
TRBJ1-2 | TRBV13 | few | TRBD1 | CASSARQGKHYGYTF | TGTGCCAGCAGCGCTAGACAGGGAAAACATTATGGCTACACCTTC
TRBJ1-4 | TRBV30 | NA | NA | CAWSMGGRANEKLFF | TGTGCCTGGAGTATGGGGGGCAGAGCTAATGAAAAACTGTTTTTT
TRBJ2-2 | TRBV11-2 | NA | NA | CASSLEGSDTGELFF | TGTGCCAGCAGCTTAGAGGGTTCGGACACCGGGGAGCTGTTTTTT
TRBJ2-4 | TRBV9 | NA | TRBD2 | CASSAGGGNIQYF | TGTGCCAGCAGCGCGGGCGGGGGAAACATTCAGTACTTC
TRBJ2-7 | TRBV7-9 | few | NA | CASSPETKQYF | TGTGCCAGCAGCCCTGAAACGAAGCAGTACTTC
TRBJ1-1 | TRBV11-2 | once | NA | CASSVGSLNTEAFF | TGTGCCAGCAGCGTAGGATCTCTGAACACTGAAGCTTTCTTT
TRBJ2-3 | TRBV5-3 | NA | NA | CARSPLGQQDTQYF | TGTGCCAGAAGCCCACTGGGACAACAAGATACGCAGTATTTT
TRBJ2-5 | TRBV19 | NA | NA | CASSISQQETQYF | TGTGCCAGTAGTATATCCCAGCAAGAGACCCAGTACTTC
TRBJ1-5 | TRBV28 | NA | NA | CASSFGLGANQPQHF | TGTGCCAGCAGTTTTGGGTTAGGGGCCAATCAGCCCCAGCATTTT
TRBJ1-5 | TRBV19 | NA | TRBD1 | CASSERTGGPQHF | TGTGCCAGTAGTGAACGGACAGGGGGCCCCCAGCATTTT
TRBJ2-1 | TRBV30 | NA | NA | CAWSVSGSSEQFF | TGTGCCTGGAGTGTCTCAGGGTCTTCCGAGCAGTTCTTC
TRBJ2-1 | TRBV19 | NA | NA | CASSIAQRKNYNEQFF | TGTGCCAGTAGTATAGCTCAGAGGAAAAACTACAATGAGCAGTTCTTC
TRBJ2-7 | TRBV5-1 | once | NA | CASSLSTSAYEQYF | TGCGCCAGCAGCTTATCTACTTCAGCCTACGAGCAGTACTTC
TRBJ2-7 | TRBV5-1 | few | NA | CASSLTAGSYEQYF | TGCGCCAGCAGCTTAACGGCAGGGTCCTACGAGCAGTACTTC
TRBJ1-5 | TRBV6-6 | NA | TRBD1 | CASSYTRQGDQPQHF | TGTGCCAGCAGCTATACCCGACAGGGAGATCAGCCCCAGCATTTT
TRBJ2-6 | TRBV5-1 | NA | TRBD1 | CASSGGQLSSGANVLTF | TGCGCCAGCAGCGGGGGACAGCTATCCAGTGGGGCCAACGTCCTGACTTTC
TRBJ1-1 | TRBV5-4 | medium-sized | TRBD1 | CASSPKTGWDTEAFF | TGTGCCAGCAGCCCGAAGACAGGGTGGGACACTGAAGCTTTCTTT
TRBJ2-5 | TRBV11-1 | NA | TRBD1 | CASSLGRQGNMETQYF | TGTGCCAGCAGCTTAGGCAGACAGGGAAATATGGAGACCCAGTACTTC
TRBJ2-1 | TRBV19 | NA | NA | CASSTNRDYNEQFF | TGTGCCAGTAGTACCAACAGGGACTACAATGAGCAGTTCTTC
TRBJ2-3 | TRBV6-1 | NA | NA | CASKLIRFNTDTQYF | TGTGCCAGCAAACTCATCCGATTCAACACAGATACGCAGTATTTT
TRBJ1-2 | TRBV7-3 | NA | TRBD1 | CASSPSPTGAGGYTF | TGTGCCAGCAGCCCCTCACCTACAGGGGCCGGGGGCTACACCTTC
TRBJ2-3 | TRBV5-4 | NA | TRBD2 | CASSEGTSGRTDTQYF | TGTGCCAGCAGCGAAGGGACTAGCGGGAGAACAGATACGCAGTATTTT
TRBJ2-2 | TRBV29-1 | NA | NA | CSVDYSRTGELFF | TGCAGCGTTGATTACTCGCGCACCGGGGAGCTGTTTTTT
TRBJ2-7 | TRBV7-2 | NA | TRBD2 | CASSFPGTSGYEQYF | TGTGCCAGCAGCTTCCCCGGGACTAGCGGGTACGAGCAGTACTTC
TRBJ1-1 | TRBV6-5 | NA | NA | CASSPGSTEAFF | TGTGCCAGCAGCCCCGGGAGCACTGAAGCTTTCTTT
TRBJ1-4 | TRBV2 | NA | TRBD1 | CASRDRGTGGHTNEKLFF | TGTGCCAGCAGGGACCGGGGGACAGGGGGCCACACTAATGAAAAACTGTTTTTT
TRBJ1-6 | TRBV6-6 | few | NA | CASTGPPGSYNSPLHF | TGTGCCAGCACCGGCCCGCCTGGGTCCTATAATTCACCCCTCCACTTT
TRBJ2-7 | TRBV10-3 | NA | NA | CAISEDPGHEQYF | TGTGCCATCAGTGAGGACCCTGGCCACGAGCAGTACTTC
TRBJ2-3 | TRBV2 | NA | TRBD2 | CASSKGVGRADTQYF | TGTGCCAGCAGTAAGGGGGTCGGGAGGGCAGATACGCAGTATTTT
TRBJ1-1 | TRBV18 | NA | NA | CASSPRGKNTEAFF | TGTGCCAGCTCACCGCGAGGGAAGAACACTGAAGCTTTCTTT
TRBJ2-3 | TRBV6-5 | NA | NA | CASSSPGRGVTDTQYF | TGTGCCAGCAGTTCCCCGGGCAGGGGGGTTACAGATACGCAGTATTTT
TRBJ2-2 | TRBV6-1 | NA | NA | CASSEYLGTRELFF | TGTGCCAGCAGTGAATACTTAGGGACGAGGGAGCTGTTTTTT
TRBJ2-7 | TRBV11-2 | NA | NA | CASSLTSGEQYF | TGTGCCAGCAGCCTTACGTCGGGAGAGCAGTACTTC
TRBJ2-6 | TRBV19 | NA | NA | CASSIASPVSGANVLTF | TGTGCCAGTAGTATAGCGTCTCCCGTCTCTGGGGCCAACGTCCTGACTTTC
TRBJ2-2 | TRBV6-1 | once | TRBD2 | CASSALAGGSNTGELFF | TGTGCCAGCAGTGCACTAGCGGGAGGGTCGAACACCGGGGAGCTGTTTTTT
TRBJ1-6 | TRBV18 | few | TRBD1 | CASSPRGTGGGNSPLHF | TGTGCCAGCTCACCACGAGGGACAGGGGGCGGCAATTCACCCCTCCACTTT
TRBJ2-7 | TRBV19 | NA | NA | CASSSGEIYYEQYF | TGTGCCAGTAGCTCAGGGGAAATCTACTACGAGCAGTACTTC
TRBJ1-5 | TRBV19 | NA | NA | CASSIKSGHSNQPQHF | TGTGCCAGTAGTATAAAGTCCGGACACAGCAATCAGCCCCAGCATTTT
TRBJ2-3 | TRBV6-1 | NA | TRBD2 | CASTSGGPTDTQYF | TGTGCCAGCACTAGCGGGGGACCCACAGATACGCAGTATTTT
TRBJ1-2 | TRBV6-6 | NA | NA | CASRINRDTNYGYTF | TGTGCCAGCAGGATAAACAGGGATACTAACTATGGCTACACCTTC
TRBJ2-3 | TRBV6-5 | NA | TRBD1 | CATTGTVTDTQYF | TGTGCCACCACTGGGACAGTCACAGATACGCAGTATTTT
TRBJ1-2 | TRBV29-1 | NA | NA | CSVPTGNYGYTF | TGCAGCGTCCCGACTGGAAACTATGGCTACACCTTC
TRBJ2-1 | TRBV29-1 | NA | TRBD2 | CSVPGTRGYNEQFF | TGCAGCGTCCCCGGGACTAGGGGATACAATGAGCAGTTCTTC
TRBJ2-3 | TRBV6-6 | NA | NA | CASSYSGRVLDTQYF | TGTGCCAGCAGTTACTCGGGCAGGGTTTTAGATACGCAGTATTTT
TRBJ2-3 | TRBV9 | NA | TRBD2 | CASSVDSGGADTQYF | TGTGCCAGCAGCGTGGATAGCGGGGGGGCAGATACGCAGTATTTT
TRBJ1-2 | TRBV5-1 | NA | TRBD1 | CASSVLGTGDGYTF | TGCGCCAGCAGCGTTTTAGGGACAGGTGATGGCTACACCTTC